Listed here is a single TCR beta chain. The CDR3 runs to 15 residues. Trimming cost V 5 bases and J 2 bases; bases outside gene matches: 7. CDR1 KGHSH and CDR2 LQKENI come from the germline V gene. Per the original data handling: It was from reference gene primer amplification that nucleated cell counts were estimated. The data were produced by immunoSEQ multiplex PCR, yet TCRdb's version contains in-frame clones alone and is incomplete. Clonal size and the V and J genes are those of that table, whereas D and trimming came from the DNA. The sample has about 280,000 clones; approximately 85% are singletons. The data were taken from a study of blood T cell repertoires in COVID-19. Study-level background: T cells, B-cell-depleted T cells, or PBMCs supplied cDNA or gDNA.

The clonotype comes from a man over 45 with active or convalescent COVID-19. V is TRBV18 and J is TRBJ1-1, with 8 bases identical to TRBD1. The sample comprised peripheral blood. CDR3 sequence (DNA): TGTGCCAGCTCAGTAGGGACAGGCGGTAACACTGAAGCTTTCTTT. Its translation: CASSVGTGGNTEAFF.